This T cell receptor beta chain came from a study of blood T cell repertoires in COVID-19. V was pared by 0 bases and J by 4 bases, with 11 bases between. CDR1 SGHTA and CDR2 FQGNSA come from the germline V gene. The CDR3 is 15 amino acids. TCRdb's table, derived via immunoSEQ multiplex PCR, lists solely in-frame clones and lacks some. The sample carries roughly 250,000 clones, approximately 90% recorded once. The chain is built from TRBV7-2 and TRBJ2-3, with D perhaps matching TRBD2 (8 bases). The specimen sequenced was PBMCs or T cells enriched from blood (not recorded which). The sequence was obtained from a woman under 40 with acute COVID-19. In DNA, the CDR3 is TGTGCCAGCAGCTTAGCTAGCGGGACAGCAGATACGCAGTATTTT. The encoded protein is CASSLASGTADTQYF.